The T cell receptor (beta chain) under discussion was sequenced for a study of metastatic and nonmetastatic thyroid tumors. The overall study: The study looked at repertoires side by side in blood and in tumor or nodule tissue from malignant and benign thyroid patients.

As processed by the authors: Clinicopathological groups differed in CDR3, with these differences serving to build a distant-metastasis classifier for papillary thyroid cancer. TCRdb re-called the PCR reads via MiXCR. TCRdb's processing, not the authors', yielded these V and J calls. The data contain around 6,300 clones, almost 30% of them seen just once; the ten biggest clones take up approximately 19%. The ends were cut back, 5 bases at V and 7 bases at J, with 12 bases in the middle. This CDR3 has 13 residues. The V gene's germline CDR1 is LGHNA and CDR2 YSLEER. This clone was observed a single time. All patients were treatment-naive before thyroid surgery.

Sequencing used tumor tissue. J is TRBJ2-1 and V is TRBV4-3; either TRBD1 or TRBD2 may fit D (5 bases each). The sequence was obtained from a female donor with papillary thyroid cancer or a benign thyroid nodule (not recorded which). Some clones in this sample may be carry-over from other donors' samples. CDR3 amino acids: CASSGGGRNEQFF. CDR3 DNA sequence: TGCGCCAGCAGCGGGGGTGGACGGAATGAGCAGTTCTTC.